Shown below are 8 T cell receptor beta chains from a single sample sequenced in a study of cytomegalovirus exposure and HLA in healthy donors. A multiplex PCR was run with 60 Vbeta primers and 13 Jbeta primers. Generated by immunoSEQ multiplex PCR, the TCRdb table keeps only in-frame clones and is missing some. The sample contains some 130,000 clones, around 83% of which appear only once. Sequencing input: PBMCs. The receptors stem from a woman in her fifties or sixties in good health and CMV-seropositive.

The chain joins TRBV6-5 to TRBJ2-3; TRBD2 agrees at 8 bases. In germline, CDR1 is MNHEY, CDR2 SVGAGI. With V trimmed by 3 bases and J by 3 bases, 5 bases remained unmatched. The CDR3 loop spans 15 amino acids. CDR3 in DNA: TGTGCCAGCAGTTATACGGGGGGGCCGACAGATACGCAGTATTTT. This sequence encodes CASSYTGGPTDTQYF.

The chain is built from TRBV5-1 and TRBJ1-2; TRBD1 matches 8 bases. The CDR3 sequence is 17 residues long. Germline V gene lookup returns CDR1 SGHRS and CDR2 YFSETQ. J was trimmed by 7 bases and V by 0 bases; bases with no gene match: 14. The CDR3 is CASSLVPQGAVLGGYTF. CDR3 nucleotide sequence: TGCGCCAGCAGCTTGGTTCCCCAGGGGGCGGTACTCGGTGGCTACACCTTC.

The chain carries TRBV7-8 and TRBJ1-2, with 7 bases that match TRBD1. The CDR3 is 17 amino acids. With V trimmed by 5 bases and J by 0 bases, 12 bases remained unmatched. Germline V gene sequence: CDR1 SGHVS, CDR2 FQNEAQ. For the CDR3, the DNA is TGTGCCAGCAGCCCCGCTTCATGGACAGGAGCTAACTATGGCTACACCTTC. Translation gives CASSPASWTGANYGYTF. Full variable domain (missing parts from reference TRBV7-8 and TRBJ1-2): GAGVSQSPRYKVAKRGQDVALRCDPISGHVSLFWYQQALGQGPEFLTYFQNEAQLDKSGLPSDRFFAERPEGSVSTLKIQRTQQEDSAVYLCASSPASWTGANYGYTFGSGTRLTVV.

V is TRBV6-1 and J is TRBJ2-7; TRBD1 might be the D (6 bases). CDR3 length: 14 amino acids. CDR1 is MNHNS, CDR2 SASEGT, per germline. Trimming cost V 6 bases and J 5 bases, with 17 bases left between them. The DNA of the CDR3 is TGTGCCAGCAGGATTACAGGGAGAGGCCACGAGCAGTACTTC. Its protein product is CASRITGRGHEQYF.

This clone was detected a few times. This CDR3 is also generated by other DNA sequences in the sample. This chain joins TRBV6-5 and TRBJ2-3; 7 nucleotides agree with TRBD1. Trimming cost V 1 base and J 3 bases; bases outside gene matches: 4. CDR1 and CDR2 from the germline V gene are MNHEY and SVGAGI. The CDR3 contains 15 residues. For the CDR3, the DNA is TGTGCCAGCAGTTACTGGGGCAGGGGGACAGATACGCAGTATTTT. Its protein is CASSYWGRGTDTQYF.

This chain links TRBV30 with TRBJ1-1; D unresolved. The CDR3 has 15 amino acids. Per germline, CDR1 GTSNPN and CDR2 SVGIG (reference sequence). The V gene lost 0 bases and the J gene lost 7 bases, with 18 bases spanning the gap. CDR3 coding DNA: TGTGCCTGGAGTGTACGGGGTCAGATGTCGGATGAAGCTTTCTTT. This codes for CAWSVRGQMSDEAFF.

The chain couples TRBV9 to TRBJ2-3; 9 nucleotides agree with TRBD1. This CDR3 contains 14 residues. The ends lost 7 bases at V and 1 base at J; junction bases unmatched: 4. Germline CDR1 is SGDLS and CDR2 is YYNGEE. CDR3 DNA: TGTGCCAGCTGGACAGGGGAAGGCACAGATACGCAGTATTTT. Protein product: CASWTGEGTDTQYF.

The V gene is TRBV6-5, the J gene TRBJ1-4; D remains ambiguous. Trimming shortened V by 2 bases and J by 8 bases, and 12 bases separated the two germline ends. The CDR3 is 14 amino acids. Per the germline V gene, CDR1 is MNHEY and CDR2 is SVGAGI. The CDR3 loop reads CASSYSGSGEKLFF. The CDR3, as DNA: TGTGCCAGCAGTTACAGCGGTAGCGGAGAAAAACTGTTTTTT.